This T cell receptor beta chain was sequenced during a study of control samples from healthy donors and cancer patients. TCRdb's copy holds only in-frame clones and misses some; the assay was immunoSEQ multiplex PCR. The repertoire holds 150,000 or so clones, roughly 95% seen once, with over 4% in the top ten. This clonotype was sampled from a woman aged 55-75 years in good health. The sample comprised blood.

CDR3 nucleotide sequence: TGCGCCAGCGGTCTGCAGTCAGCTAATGGAAACACCATATATTTT. As protein: CASGLQSANGNTIYF. The gene calls are TRBV5-1 and TRBJ1-3; D call uncertain. V lost 7 bases and J 3 bases, leaving 17 bases between the germline ends. Germline CDR1 is SGHRS and CDR2 is YFSETQ. The CDR3 totals 15 residues.